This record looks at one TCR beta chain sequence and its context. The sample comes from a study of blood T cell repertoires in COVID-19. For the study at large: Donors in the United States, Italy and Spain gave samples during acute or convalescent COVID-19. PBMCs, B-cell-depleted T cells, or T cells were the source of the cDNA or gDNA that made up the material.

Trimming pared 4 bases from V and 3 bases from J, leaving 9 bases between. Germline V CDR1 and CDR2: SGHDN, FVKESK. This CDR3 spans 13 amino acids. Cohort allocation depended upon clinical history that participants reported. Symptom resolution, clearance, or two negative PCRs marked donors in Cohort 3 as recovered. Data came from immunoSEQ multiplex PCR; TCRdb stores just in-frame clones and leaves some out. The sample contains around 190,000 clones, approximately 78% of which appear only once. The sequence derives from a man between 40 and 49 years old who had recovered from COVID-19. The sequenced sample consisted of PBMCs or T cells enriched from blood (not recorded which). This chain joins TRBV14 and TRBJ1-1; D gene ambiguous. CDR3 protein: CASSPRQDTEAFF. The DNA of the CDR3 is TGTGCCAGCAGCCCACGGCAGGACACTGAAGCTTTCTTT.